This T cell receptor (beta chain) stems from a study of CD8+CD57+ T cells in acquired aplastic anemia. Looking at the study overall: DNA recovered from sorted CD4+ and CD8+ cells had a mean of about 3 ug. The study's findings and limits: Patients and controls shared twenty-nine CD8+ CDR3 sequences.

About this clonotype: No antigen is known for it.

Investigators profiled TCR beta VDJ and CDR3 from genomic DNA template. TCRdb called the reads again in MiXCR, with one record for every CDR3 protein. The sample holds 68,000 or so distinct CDR3 sequences, around 50% seen once. This receptor was identified in a human donor in good health, serving as a control. The sample consisted of sorted CD4+, CD8+, or CD8+CD57+ T cells (not recorded which) from PBMCs.

The CDR3 region has the DNA TGTGCCAGCAGGCCTGGAGACCCAGCTAACTATGGCTACACCTTC. Residues: CASRPGDPANYGYTF. The genes are TRBV9 and TRBJ1-2, with unresolved D. The CDR3 has 15 amino acids. The germline V and J ends were trimmed by 5 bases and 0 bases, with 14 bases remaining between them. The germline CDR1 and CDR2 sequences are SGDLS and YYNGEE.